Listed here is a single T cell receptor beta chain. As yet, its antigen is unknown. Other DNA sequences from this sample encode an identical CDR3 as well. Extraction of RNA preceded its reverse transcription into cDNA, which served as the sequencing template. Measured with immunoSEQ multiplex PCR; TCRdb has only the in-frame clones, and not every one. The top ten clones hold 0.9% to 1% of a sample with 170,000 or so clones, just over 65% of them seen once. The sample belongs to a study of CD8+ T cells in alopecia areata. Study details: Percent of scalp involved defined treated patients' severity scores. General study points: Lesional scalp, notably in alopecia totalis/universalis, had clonality above that of normal scalp.

Treatment meaning: oral pan-JAK inhibitor, 5-10 mg twice daily. Specimens obtained from alopecia areata patients comprised lesional scalp punch biopsies and peripheral blood. V was clipped by 6 bases and J by 1 base, with 4 bases between them. CDR3 size: 12 residues. Germline V gene lookup returns CDR1 SNHLY and CDR2 FYNNEI. This receptor was obtained from a human donor with alopecia areata. The specimen comprised CD4+ T cells sorted from blood, sampled at week 4, from a patient treated with tofacitinib. The V call is TRBV2, the J call TRBJ1-5; the D is unclear. As DNA, the CDR3 is TGTGCCAGCAGAGACAGCAATCAGCCCCAGCATTTT. Protein sequence: CASRDSNQPQHF.